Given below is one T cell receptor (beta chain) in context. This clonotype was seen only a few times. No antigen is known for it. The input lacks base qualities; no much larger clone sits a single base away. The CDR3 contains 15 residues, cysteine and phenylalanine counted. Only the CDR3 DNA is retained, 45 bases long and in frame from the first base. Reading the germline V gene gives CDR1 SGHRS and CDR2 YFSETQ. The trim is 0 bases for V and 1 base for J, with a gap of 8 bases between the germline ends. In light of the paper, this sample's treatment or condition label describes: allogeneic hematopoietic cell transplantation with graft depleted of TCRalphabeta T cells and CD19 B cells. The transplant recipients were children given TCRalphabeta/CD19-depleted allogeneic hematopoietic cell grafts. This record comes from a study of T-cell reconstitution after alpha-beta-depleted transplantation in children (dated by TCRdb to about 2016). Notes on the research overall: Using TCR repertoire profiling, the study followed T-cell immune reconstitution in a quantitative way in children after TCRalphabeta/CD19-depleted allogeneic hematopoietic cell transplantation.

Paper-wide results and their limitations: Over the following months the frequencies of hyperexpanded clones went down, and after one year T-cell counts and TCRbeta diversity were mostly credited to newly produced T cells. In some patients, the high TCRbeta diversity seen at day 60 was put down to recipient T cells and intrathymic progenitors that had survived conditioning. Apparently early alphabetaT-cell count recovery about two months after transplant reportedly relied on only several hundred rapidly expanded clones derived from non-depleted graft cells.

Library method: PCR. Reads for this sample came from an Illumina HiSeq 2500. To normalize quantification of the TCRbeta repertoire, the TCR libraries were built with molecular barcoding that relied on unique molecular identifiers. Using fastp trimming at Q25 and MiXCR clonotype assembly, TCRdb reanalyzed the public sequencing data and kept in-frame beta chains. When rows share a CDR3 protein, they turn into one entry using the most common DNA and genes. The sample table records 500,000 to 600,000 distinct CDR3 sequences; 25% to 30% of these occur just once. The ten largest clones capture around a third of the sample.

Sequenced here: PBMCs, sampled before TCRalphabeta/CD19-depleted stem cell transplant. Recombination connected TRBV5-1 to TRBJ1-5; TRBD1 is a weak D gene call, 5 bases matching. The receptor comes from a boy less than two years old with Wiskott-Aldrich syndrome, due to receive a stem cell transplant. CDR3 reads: CASSLVGDSNQPQHF. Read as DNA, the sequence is TGCGCCAGCAGCTTGGTAGGGGACAGCAATCAGCCCCAGCATTTT. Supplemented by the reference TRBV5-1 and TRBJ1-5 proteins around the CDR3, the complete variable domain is KAGVTQTPRYLIKTRGQQVTLSCSPISGHRSVSWYQQTPGQGLQFLFEYFSETQRNKGNFPGRFSGRQFSNSRSEMNVSTLELGDSALYLCASSLVGDSNQPQHFGDGTRLSIL.